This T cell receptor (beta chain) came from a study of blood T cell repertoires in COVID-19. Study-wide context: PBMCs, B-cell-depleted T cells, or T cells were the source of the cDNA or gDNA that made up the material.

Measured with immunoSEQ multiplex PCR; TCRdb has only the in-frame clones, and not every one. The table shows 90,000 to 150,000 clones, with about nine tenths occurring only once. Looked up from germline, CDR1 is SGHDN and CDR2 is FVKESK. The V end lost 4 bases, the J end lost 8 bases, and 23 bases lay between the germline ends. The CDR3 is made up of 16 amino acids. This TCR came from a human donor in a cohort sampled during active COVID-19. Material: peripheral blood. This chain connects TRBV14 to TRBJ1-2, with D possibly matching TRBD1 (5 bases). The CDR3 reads CASSLDNSFLNGGYTF. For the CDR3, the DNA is TGTGCCAGCAGCCTGGACAACAGCTTCCTCAATGGGGGCTACACCTTC. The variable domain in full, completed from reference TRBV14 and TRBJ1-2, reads EAGVTQFPSHSVIEKGQTVTLRCDPISGHDNLYWYRRVMGKEIKFLLHFVKESKQDESGMPNNRFLAERTGGTYSTLKVQPAELEDSGVYFCASSLDNSFLNGGYTFGSGTRLTVV.